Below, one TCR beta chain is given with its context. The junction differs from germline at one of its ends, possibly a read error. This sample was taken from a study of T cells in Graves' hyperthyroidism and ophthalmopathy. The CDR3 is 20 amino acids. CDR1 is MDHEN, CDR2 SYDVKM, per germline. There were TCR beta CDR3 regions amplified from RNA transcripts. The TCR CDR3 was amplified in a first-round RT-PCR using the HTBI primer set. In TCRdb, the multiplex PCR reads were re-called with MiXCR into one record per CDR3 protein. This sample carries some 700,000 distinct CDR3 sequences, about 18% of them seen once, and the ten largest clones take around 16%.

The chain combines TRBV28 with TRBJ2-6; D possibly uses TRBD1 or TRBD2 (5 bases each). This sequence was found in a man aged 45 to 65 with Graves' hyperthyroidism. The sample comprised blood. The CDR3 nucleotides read TGTGCCAGCAGTTTATATTCCCCTGGAGGCTTGGACTCTGGGGCCAACGTCCCGACTTTC. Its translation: CASSLYSPGGLDSGANVPTF.